The T cell receptor (beta chain) under discussion was sequenced for a study of control samples from healthy donors and cancer patients. Germline-derived CDR1 and CDR2 are MNHEY and SVGAGI. V was trimmed by 5 bases and J by 7 bases, leaving 20 bases between them. This CDR3 has 15 amino acids. Generated by immunoSEQ multiplex PCR, the TCRdb table keeps only in-frame clones and is missing some. This table has roughly 92,000 clones, approximately 90% appearing once. V is TRBV6-5 and J is TRBJ1-1, with D possibly being TRBD1 (6 bases). The sequence came from a woman aged 45-65 years in good health. Source material: blood. The CDR3 is CASSTVITGLVEAFF. CDR3 coding DNA: TGTGCCAGCAGTACCGTTATTACAGGGTTGGTTGAAGCTTTCTTT.